This section outlines one TCR beta chain sequence together with its context. The target antigen is unknown. The junction shows a germline mismatch at one end, possibly a read error. Looked up from germline, CDR1 is SEHNR and CDR2 is FQNEAQ (reference sequence). The CDR3 spans 14 residues. This sample was taken from a study of post-analysis software for immune sequencing data. Researchers reported that TCR beta cDNA libraries carried unique molecular identifiers. TCRdb processed the PCR reads anew with MiXCR; each CDR3 protein has one entry. The sample yields a few hundred thousand distinct CDR3 sequences, around 34% seen once. Study-wide results and limits: Patients carried roughly 5 TRBV segments more frequently than controls did, and TRBV5-6, TRBV5-1 and TRBV20-1 were among them.

The sequencing sample was made of blood. The gene calls are TRBV7-9 and TRBJ2-1; TRBD2 is a possible D gene (6 bases). The sequence was obtained from a girl between 10 and 17 years old with multiple sclerosis. Here the CDR3 DNA reads TGTGCCTGCAGCTTATCAACTAGCATCAATGAGCAGTTCTTC. It is translated as CACSLSTSINEQFF.